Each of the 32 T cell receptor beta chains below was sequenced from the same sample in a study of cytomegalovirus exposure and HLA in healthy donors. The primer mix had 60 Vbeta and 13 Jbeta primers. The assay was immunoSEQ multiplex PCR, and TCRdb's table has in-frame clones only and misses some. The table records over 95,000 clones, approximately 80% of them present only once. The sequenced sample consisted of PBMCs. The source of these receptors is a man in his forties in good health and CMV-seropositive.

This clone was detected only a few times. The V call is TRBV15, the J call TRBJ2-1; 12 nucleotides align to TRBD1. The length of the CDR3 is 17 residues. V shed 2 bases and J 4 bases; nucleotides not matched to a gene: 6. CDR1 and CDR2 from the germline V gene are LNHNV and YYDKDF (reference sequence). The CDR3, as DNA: TGTGCCACCAGCAGACCCACGGGACAGGGGGCTTACAATGAGCAGTTCTTC. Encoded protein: CATSRPTGQGAYNEQFF.

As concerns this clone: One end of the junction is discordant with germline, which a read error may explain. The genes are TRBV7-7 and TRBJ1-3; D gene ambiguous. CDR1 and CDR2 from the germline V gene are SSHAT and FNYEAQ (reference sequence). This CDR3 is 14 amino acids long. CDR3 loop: CASSLALFGNTIYF. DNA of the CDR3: TGTGCTAGCAGCTTGGCCTTATTTGGAAACACCATATATTTT.

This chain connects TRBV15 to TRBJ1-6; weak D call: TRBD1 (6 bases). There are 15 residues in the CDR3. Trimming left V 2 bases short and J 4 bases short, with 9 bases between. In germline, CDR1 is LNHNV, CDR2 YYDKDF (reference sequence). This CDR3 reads CATSRRTGYNSPLHF. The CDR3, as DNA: TGTGCCACCAGCAGACGTACAGGGTATAATTCACCCCTCCACTTT.

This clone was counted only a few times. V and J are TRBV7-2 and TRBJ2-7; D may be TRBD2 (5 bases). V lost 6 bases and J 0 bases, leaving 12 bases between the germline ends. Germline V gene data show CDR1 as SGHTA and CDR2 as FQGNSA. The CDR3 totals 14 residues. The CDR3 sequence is CASRNPRGSYEQYF. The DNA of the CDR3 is TGTGCCAGCAGGAACCCCCGGGGCTCCTACGAGCAGTACTTC.

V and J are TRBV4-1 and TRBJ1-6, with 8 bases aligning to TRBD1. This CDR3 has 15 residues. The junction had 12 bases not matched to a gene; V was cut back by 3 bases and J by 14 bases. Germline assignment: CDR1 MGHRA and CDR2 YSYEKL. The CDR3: CASSQADRGLEALHF. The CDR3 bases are TGCGCCAGCAGCCAGGCAGACAGGGGTCTAGAGGCCCTCCACTTT.

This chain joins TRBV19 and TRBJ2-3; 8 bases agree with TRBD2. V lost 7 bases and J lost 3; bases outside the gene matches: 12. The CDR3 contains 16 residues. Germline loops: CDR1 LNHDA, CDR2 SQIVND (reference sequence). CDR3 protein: CASIGRGGRGTDTQYF. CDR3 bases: TGTGCCAGTATCGGACGGGGGGGCCGCGGAACAGATACGCAGTATTTT.

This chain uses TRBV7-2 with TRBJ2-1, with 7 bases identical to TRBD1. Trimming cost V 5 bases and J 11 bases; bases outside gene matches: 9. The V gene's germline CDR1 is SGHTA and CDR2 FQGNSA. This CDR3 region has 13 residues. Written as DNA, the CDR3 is TGTGCCAGCAGCATCCAAAAGACAGGGAAGCAGTTCTTC. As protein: CASSIQKTGKQFF.

The CDR3 reads CASSFDAGRTNEKLFF. CDR3 sequence (DNA): TGCGCCAGCAGCTTTGACGCCGGGAGAACTAATGAAAAACTGTTTTTT. This chain uses TRBV5-1 with TRBJ1-4, with D hard to call. V dropped 2 bases and J dropped 1 base, with 12 bases sitting between them. CDR3 length: 16 residues. CDR1 SGHRS and CDR2 YFSETQ come from the germline V gene.

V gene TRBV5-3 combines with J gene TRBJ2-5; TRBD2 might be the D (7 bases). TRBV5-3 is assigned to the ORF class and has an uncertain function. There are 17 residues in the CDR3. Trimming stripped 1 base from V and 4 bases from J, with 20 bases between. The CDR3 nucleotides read TGTGCCAGAAGCTTGTCCGGCACGCAGGGGAGGGGAGAGACCCAGTACTTC. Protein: CARSLSGTQGRGETQYF.

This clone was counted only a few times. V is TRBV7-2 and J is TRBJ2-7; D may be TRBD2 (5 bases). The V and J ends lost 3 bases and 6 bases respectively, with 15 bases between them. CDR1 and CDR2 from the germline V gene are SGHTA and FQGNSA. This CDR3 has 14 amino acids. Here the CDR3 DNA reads TGTGCCAGCAGCTTTTCCTCAACCCGGGGCGAGCAGTACTTC. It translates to CASSFSSTRGEQYF.

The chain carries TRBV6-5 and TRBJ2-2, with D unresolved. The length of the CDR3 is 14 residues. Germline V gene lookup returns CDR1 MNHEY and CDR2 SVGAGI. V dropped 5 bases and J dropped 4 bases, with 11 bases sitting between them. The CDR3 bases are TGTGCCAGCAGTGATACGTCTACCACCGGGGAGCTGTTTTTT. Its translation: CASSDTSTTGELFF.

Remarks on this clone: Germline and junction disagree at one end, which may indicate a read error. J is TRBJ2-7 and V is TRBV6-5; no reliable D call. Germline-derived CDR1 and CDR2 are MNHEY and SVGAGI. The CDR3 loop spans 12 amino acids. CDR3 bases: TGTGCCAGCAGTTACTCGAACTACGGGCAGTACTTC. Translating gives CASSYSNYGQYF.

The CDR3, as DNA: TGTGCCAGCAGCTTAAAGGTCGGGGATCAGCCCCAGCATTTT. Amino acid sequence: CASSLKVGDQPQHF. The V and J genes are TRBV7-2 and TRBJ1-5; no clear D gene. Germline assignment: CDR1 SGHTA and CDR2 FQGNSA. V dropped 2 bases and J dropped 5 bases, with 10 bases sitting between them. CDR3 size: 14 residues.

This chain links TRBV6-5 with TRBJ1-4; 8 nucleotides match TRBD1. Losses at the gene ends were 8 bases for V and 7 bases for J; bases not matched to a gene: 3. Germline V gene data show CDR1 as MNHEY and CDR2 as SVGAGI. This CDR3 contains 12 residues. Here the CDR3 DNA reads TGTGCCAGCGCAGGGGGCCCTGAAAAACTGTTTTTT. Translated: CASAGGPEKLFF.

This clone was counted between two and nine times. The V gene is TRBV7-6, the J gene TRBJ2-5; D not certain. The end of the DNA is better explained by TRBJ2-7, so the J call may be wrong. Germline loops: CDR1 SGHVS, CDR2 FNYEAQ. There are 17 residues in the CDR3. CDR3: CASSFSVVGHQTYEQYF. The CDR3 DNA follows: TGTGCCAGCAGCTTCTCGGTGGTTGGGCACCAAACCTACGAGCAGTACTTC.

The CDR3 loop reads CASSYTNPSPGGAGTEAFF. The CDR3, as DNA: TGTGCCAGCAGCTACACCAACCCTTCCCCCGGCGGAGCCGGCACTGAAGCTTTCTTT. This chain joins TRBV7-9 and TRBJ1-1; D call uncertain. CDR1 and CDR2 from the germline V gene are SEHNR and FQNEAQ (reference sequence). CDR3 length equals 19 residues. V lost 4 bases, J lost 4 bases, and 28 bases lay in between. The variable domain in full, with the rest retrieved from reference TRBV7-9 and TRBJ1-1, is DTGVSQNPRHKITKRGQNVTFRCDPISEHNRLYWYRQTLGQGPEFLTYFQNEAQLEKSRLLSDRFSAERPKGSFSTLEIQRTEQGDSAMYLCASSYTNPSPGGAGTEAFFGQGTRLTVV.

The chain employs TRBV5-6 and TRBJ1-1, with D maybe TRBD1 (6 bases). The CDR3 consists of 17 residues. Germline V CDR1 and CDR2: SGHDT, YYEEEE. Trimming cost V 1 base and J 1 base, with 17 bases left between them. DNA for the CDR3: TGTGCCAGCAGCTTGCTAGCGGTAGGACAGTCGAACACTGAAGCTTTCTTT. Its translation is CASSLLAVGQSNTEAFF.

CDR3 region: CASSLTTGDSLTF. The CDR3 nucleotides read TGTGCCAGCAGTCTTACGACAGGGGACTCTCTCACCTTC. The chain uses TRBV6-4 and TRBJ1-2, with 8 bases fitting TRBD1. CDR1 MRHNA and CDR2 SNTAGT come from the germline V gene. Trimming removed 5 bases from V and 13 bases from J; junction bases left unmatched: 12. The CDR3 consists of 13 residues.

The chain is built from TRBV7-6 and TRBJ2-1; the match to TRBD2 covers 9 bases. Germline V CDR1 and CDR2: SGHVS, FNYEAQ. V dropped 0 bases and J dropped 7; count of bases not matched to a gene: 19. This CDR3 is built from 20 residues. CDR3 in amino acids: CASSLALNPGTAGGRNEQFF. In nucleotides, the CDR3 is TGTGCCAGCAGCTTAGCGCTCAATCCCGGTACAGCGGGGGGAAGAAATGAGCAGTTCTTC.

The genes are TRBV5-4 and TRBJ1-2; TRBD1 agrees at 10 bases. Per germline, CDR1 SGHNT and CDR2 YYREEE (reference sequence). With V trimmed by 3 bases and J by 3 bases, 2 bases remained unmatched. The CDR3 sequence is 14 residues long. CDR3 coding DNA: TGTGCCAGCAGCTCGGGGACAGGGGACTATGGCTACACCTTC. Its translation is CASSSGTGDYGYTF.

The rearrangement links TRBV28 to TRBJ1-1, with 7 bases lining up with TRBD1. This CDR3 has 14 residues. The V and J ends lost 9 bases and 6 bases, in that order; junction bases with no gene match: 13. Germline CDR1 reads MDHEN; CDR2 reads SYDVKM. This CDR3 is CASNGHTGDAEAFF. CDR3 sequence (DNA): TGTGCCAGTAACGGTCATACAGGGGACGCTGAAGCTTTCTTT.

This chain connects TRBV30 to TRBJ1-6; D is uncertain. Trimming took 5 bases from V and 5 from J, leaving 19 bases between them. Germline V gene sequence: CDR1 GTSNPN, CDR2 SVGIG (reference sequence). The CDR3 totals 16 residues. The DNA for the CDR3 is TGTGCCTGGGTGCCGGCGGCAGAGAAGAATAATTCACCCCTCCACTTT. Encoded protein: CAWVPAAEKNNSPLHF. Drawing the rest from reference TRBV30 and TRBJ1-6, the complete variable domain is SQTIHQWPATLVQPVGSPLSLECTVEGTSNPNLYWYRQAAGRGLQLLFYSVGIGQISSEVPQNLSASRPQDRQFILSSKKLLLSDSGFYLCAWVPAAEKNNSPLHFGNGTRLTVT.

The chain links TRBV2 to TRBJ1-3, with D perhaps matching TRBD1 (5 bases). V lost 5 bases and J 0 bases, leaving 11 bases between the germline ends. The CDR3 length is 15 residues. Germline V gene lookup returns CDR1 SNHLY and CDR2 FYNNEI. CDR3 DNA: TGTGCCAGCAGTAGACAGTTTGGCTCTGGAAACACCATATATTTT. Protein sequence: CASSRQFGSGNTIYF.

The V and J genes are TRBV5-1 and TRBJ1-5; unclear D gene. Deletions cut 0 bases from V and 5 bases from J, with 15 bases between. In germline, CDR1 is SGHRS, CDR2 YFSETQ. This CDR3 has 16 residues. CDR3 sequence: CASSLAGSRSYQPQHF. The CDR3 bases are TGCGCCAGCAGCTTGGCCGGAAGCAGGTCTTATCAGCCCCAGCATTTT. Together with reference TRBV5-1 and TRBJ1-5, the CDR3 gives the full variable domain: KAGVTQTPRYLIKTRGQQVTLSCSPISGHRSVSWYQQTPGQGLQFLFEYFSETQRNKGNFPGRFSGRQFSNSRSEMNVSTLELGDSALYLCASSLAGSRSYQPQHFGDGTRLSIL.

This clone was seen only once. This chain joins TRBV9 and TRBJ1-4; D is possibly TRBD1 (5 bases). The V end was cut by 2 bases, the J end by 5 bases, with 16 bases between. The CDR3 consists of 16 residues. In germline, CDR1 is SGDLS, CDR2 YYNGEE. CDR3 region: CASSVTSGTVNEKLFF. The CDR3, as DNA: TGTGCCAGCAGCGTGACCAGCGGGACGGTGAATGAAAAACTGTTTTTT.

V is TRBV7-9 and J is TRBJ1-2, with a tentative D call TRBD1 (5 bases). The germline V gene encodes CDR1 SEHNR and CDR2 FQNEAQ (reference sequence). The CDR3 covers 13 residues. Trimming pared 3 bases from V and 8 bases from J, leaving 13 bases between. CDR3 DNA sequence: TGTGCCAGCAGCTTTGGGGGGTTGGGAGGCTACACCTTC. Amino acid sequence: CASSFGGLGGYTF.

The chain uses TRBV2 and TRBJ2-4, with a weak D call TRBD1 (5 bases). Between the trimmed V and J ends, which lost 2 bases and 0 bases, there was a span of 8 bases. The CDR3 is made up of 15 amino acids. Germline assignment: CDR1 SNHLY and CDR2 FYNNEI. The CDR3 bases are TGTGCCAGCAGTGAAAGGGGCCTAGCCAAAAACATTCAGTACTTC. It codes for CASSERGLAKNIQYF.

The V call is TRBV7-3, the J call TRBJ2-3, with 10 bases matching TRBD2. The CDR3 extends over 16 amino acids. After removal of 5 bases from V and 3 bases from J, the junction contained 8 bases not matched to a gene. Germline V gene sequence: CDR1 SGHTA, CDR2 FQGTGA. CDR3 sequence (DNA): TGTGCCAGCAGCCCAAGCGGGGGGGCGGGGACAGATACGCAGTATTTT. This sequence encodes CASSPSGGAGTDTQYF. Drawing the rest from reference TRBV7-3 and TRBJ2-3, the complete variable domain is GAGVSQTPSNKVTEKGKYVELRCDPISGHTALYWYRQSLGQGPEFLIYFQGTGAADDSGLPNDRFFAVRPEGSVSTLKIQRTERGDSAVYLCASSPSGGAGTDTQYFGPGTRLTVL.

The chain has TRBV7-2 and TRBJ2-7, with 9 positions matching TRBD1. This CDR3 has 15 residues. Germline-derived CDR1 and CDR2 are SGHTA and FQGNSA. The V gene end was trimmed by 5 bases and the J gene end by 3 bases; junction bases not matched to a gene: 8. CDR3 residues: CASSVTGTGIYEQYF. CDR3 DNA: TGTGCCAGCAGCGTAACCGGGACAGGGATCTACGAGCAGTACTTC.

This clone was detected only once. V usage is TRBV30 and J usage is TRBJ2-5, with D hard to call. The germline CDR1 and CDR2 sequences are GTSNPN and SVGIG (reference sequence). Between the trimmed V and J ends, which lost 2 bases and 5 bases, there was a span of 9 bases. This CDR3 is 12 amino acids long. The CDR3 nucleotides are TGTGCCTGGAGTAATTCCGCGGAGACCCAGTACTTC. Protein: CAWSNSAETQYF.

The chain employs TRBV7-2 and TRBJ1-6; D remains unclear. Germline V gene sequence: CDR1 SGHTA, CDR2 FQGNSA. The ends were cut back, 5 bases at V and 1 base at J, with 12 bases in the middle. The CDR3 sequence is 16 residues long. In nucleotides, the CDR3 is TGTGCCAGCAGCCCCGACCGGGGATCCTATAATTCACCCCTCCACTTT. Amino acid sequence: CASSPDRGSYNSPLHF.

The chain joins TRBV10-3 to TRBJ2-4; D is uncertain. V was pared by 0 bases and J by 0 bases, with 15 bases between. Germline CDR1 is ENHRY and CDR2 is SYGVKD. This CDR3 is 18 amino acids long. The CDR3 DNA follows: TGTGCCATCAGTGAGTCTGGCAGGATCCCTTTAGCCAAAAACATTCAGTACTTC. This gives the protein CAISESGRIPLAKNIQYF.